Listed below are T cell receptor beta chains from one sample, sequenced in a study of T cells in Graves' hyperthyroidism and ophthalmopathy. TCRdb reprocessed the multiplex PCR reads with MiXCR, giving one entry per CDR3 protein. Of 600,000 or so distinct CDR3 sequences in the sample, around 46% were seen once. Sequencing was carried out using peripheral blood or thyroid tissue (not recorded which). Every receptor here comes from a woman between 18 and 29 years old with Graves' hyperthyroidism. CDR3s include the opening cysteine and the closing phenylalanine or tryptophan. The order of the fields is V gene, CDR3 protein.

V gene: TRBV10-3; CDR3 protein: CAIRGQGTKHTGELFF
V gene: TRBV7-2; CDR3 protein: CASSLGAGVETQYF
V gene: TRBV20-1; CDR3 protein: CSADREGETQYF
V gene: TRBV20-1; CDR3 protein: CSARDFDGYGHTF
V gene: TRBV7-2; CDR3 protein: CASSPHLKGGSGANVLTF
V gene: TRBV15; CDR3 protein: CATKFGGRANTGANVLTF
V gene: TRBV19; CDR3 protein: CASSTSGGRSNQPQHF
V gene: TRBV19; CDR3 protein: CASKPRGGNTEAFF
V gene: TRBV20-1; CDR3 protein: CSARDPGTGGGQPQHF
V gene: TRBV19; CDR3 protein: CASTGDNQPQHF
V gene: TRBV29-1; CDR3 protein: CSVEGTGGFYEQYF
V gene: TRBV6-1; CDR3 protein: CASSEAGGRRYEQYF